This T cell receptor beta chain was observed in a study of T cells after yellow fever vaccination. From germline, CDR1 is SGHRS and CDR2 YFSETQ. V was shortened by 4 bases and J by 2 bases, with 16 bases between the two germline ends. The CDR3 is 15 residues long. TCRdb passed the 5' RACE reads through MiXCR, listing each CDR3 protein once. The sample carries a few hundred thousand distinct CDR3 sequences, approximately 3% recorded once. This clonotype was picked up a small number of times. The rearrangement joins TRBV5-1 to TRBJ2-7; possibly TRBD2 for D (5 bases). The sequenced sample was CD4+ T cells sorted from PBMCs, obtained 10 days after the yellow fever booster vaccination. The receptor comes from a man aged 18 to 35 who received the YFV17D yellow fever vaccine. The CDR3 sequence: CASSGGPSEAYEQYF. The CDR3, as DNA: TGCGCCAGCAGCGGAGGACCTTCAGAGGCCTACGAGCAGTACTTC.